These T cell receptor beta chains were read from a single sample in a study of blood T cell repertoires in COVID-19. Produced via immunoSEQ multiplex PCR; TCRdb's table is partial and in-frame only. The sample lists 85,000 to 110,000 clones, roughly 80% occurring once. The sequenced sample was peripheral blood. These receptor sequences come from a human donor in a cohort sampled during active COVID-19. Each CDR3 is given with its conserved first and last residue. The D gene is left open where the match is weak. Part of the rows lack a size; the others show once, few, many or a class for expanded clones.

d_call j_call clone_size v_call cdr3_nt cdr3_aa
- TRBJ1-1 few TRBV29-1 TGCAGCGTTGAAATACGTACTCTTGAAGCTTTCTTT CSVEIRTLEAFF
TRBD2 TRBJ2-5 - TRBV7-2 TGTGCCAGCAGCCCCCCGGGACTAGCGGCCCAAGAGACCCAGTACTTC CASSPPGLAAQETQYF
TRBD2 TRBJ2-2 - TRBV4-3 TGCGCCAGCAGCCACCCCCGGGGGGGCTATACCGGGGAGCTGTTTTTT CASSHPRGGYTGELFF
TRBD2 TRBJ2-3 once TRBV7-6 TGTGCCAGCAGCTTAGGGACTAGCGGCGCAGATACGCAGTATTTT CASSLGTSGADTQYF
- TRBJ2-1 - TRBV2 TGTGCCAGCAGTGAGCGGGACCTCTCCTACAATGAGCAGTTCTTC CASSERDLSYNEQFF
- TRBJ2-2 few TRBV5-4 TGTGCCAGCAGCTTCGCGAACACCGGGGAGCTGTTTTTT CASSFANTGELFF
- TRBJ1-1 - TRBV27 TGTGCCAGCAGTTTTGGCACCTGGGGAGGTGAAGCTTTCTTT CASSFGTWGGEAFF
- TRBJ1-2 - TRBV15 TGTGCCACCAGCAGAGGCCAGGGTGGCTATGGCTACACCTTC CATSRGQGGYGYTF
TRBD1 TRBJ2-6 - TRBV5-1 TGCGCCAGCAGCGAGGACAGGTTCCGCTCTGGGGCCAACGTCCTGACTTTC CASSEDRFRSGANVLTF
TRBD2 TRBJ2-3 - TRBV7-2 TGTGCCAGCAGCCCGGGACTAGCGGGGGCGAATACGCAGTATTTT CASSPGLAGANTQYF
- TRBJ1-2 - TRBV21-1 TGTGCCAGCAGCGAACAGGGAAATGGCTACACCTTC CASSEQGNGYTF
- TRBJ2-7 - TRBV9 TGTGCCAGCAGTGGCCCCCACGGGGGCTCCTACGAGCAGTACTTC CASSGPHGGSYEQYF
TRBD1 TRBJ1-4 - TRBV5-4 TGTGCCAGCAGCCCGGGACAGGGGAGGAAAAAACTGTTTTTT CASSPGQGRKKLFF
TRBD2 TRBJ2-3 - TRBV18 TGTGCCAGCTCCCTAGCGGGGGGGCAAACAGATACGCAGTATTTT CASSLAGGQTDTQYF
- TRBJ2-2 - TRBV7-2 TGTGCCAGCAGCCCCAGGCGGGGGCCCACCGGGGAGCTGTTTTTT CASSPRRGPTGELFF
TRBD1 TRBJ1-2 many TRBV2 TGTGCCAGCAGAAAGGACAGGGGGTCTGTGGATGGCTACACCTTC CASRKDRGSVDGYTF
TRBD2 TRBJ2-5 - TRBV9 TGTGCCAGCAGCGTAGAGGCCGGAGCGGGGGGGGAGACCCAGTACTTC CASSVEAGAGGETQYF
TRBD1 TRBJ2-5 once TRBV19 TGTGCCAGTCAGGACCTGGGACAGCCCCAAGAGACCCAGTACTTC CASQDLGQPQETQYF
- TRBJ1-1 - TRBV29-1 TGCAGCGCCGCCGTGGGCCAGGGGACTGAAGCTTTCTTT CSAAVGQGTEAFF
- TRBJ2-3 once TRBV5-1 TGCGCCAGCAGCTTAGCCGGGGTAAGCACAGATACGCAGTATTTT CASSLAGVSTDTQYF
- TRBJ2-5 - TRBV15 TGTGCCACCAGCAGAGATCCCCAGGGAGAGACCCAGTACTTC CATSRDPQGETQYF
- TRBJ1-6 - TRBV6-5 TGTGCCGCCGCCCCTATCGTAAATTCACCCCTCCACTTT CAAAPIVNSPLHF
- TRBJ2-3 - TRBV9 TGTGCCAGCAGCGCTTCCGGGACTAGCACAGATACGCAGTATTTT CASSASGTSTDTQYF
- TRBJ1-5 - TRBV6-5 TGTGCCAGCAGATTGGACAGACTTGGCAATCAGCCCCAGCATTTT CASRLDRLGNQPQHF
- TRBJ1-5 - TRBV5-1 TGCGCCAGCAGGGAGGATACCCATCAGCCCCAGCATTTT CASREDTHQPQHF
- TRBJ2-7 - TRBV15 TGTGCCACCAGTCTTCGACAGCTGAGCTCCTACGAGCAGTACTTC CATSLRQLSSYEQYF
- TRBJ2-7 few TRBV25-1 TGTGCCAGCAGTGGTGGCAGGGCTGGGAACGAGCAGTACTTC CASSGGRAGNEQYF
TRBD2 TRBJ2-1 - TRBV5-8 TGTGCCAGCAGCTTGGGGCAGGGACTAGCACCCTACAATGAGCAGTTCTTC CASSLGQGLAPYNEQFF
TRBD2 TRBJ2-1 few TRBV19 TGTGCCAGTAGTGTGGACTGGCGGGGGGCCTCCTACAATGAGCAGTTCTTC CASSVDWRGASYNEQFF
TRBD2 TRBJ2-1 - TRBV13 TGTGCCAGCAGGATGGGGCGGGGGTCCTACAATGAGCAGTTCTTC CASRMGRGSYNEQFF
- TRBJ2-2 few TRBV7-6 TGTGCCAGCAACGGACAGCCGAACACCGGGGAGCTGTTTTTT CASNGQPNTGELFF
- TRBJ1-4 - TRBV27 TGTGCCAGCAGTTACAGGGTCCCGCGCACTAATGAAAAACTGTTTTTT CASSYRVPRTNEKLFF
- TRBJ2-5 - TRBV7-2 TGTGCCAGCAGCTTAGACAGGGTGGTCGAGACCCAGTACTTC CASSLDRVVETQYF
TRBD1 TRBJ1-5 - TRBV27 TGTGCCAGCAGACGGCTGATCGGGCAGGGGGCAGATCAGCCCCAGCATTTT CASRRLIGQGADQPQHF
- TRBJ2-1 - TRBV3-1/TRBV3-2 TGTGCCAGCAGCGAACACCATAATCCGGGCAATGAGCAGTTCTTC CASSEHHNPGNEQFF
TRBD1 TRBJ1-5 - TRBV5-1 TGCGCCAGCAGCTTTACAGGGGATAGCAATCAGCCCCAGCATTTT CASSFTGDSNQPQHF
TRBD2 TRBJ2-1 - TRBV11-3 TGTGCCAGCAGCCTCAGGGGCTTCGGACTAGCGGGGGGCGACAATGAGCAGTTCTTC CASSLRGFGLAGGDNEQFF
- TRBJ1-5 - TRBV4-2 TGTGCCAGCAGCGTGGGAGGAGACAATCAGCCCCAGCATTTT CASSVGGDNQPQHF
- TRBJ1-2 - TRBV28 TGTGCCAGCAGTCTCCGGGTATCTAACTATGGCTACACCTTC CASSLRVSNYGYTF
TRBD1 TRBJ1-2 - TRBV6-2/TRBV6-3 TGTGCCAGCAGCCGGAAGGGGGCAGAGAGGTATGGCTACACCTTC CASSRKGAERYGYTF
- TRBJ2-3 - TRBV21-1 TGTGCCAGCAACCGACAGGGTAGGAGCACAGATACGCAGTATTTT CASNRQGRSTDTQYF
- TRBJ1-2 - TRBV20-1 TGCAGTGCTAGTAACAGTTATGGCTACACCTTC CSASNSYGYTF
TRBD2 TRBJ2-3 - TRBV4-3 TGCGCCAGCAGCCAAGATGGGACTATCCTGCATACGCAGTATTTT CASSQDGTILHTQYF
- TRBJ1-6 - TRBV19 TGTGCCTGCGGCCGCGACTCCCTCCACTTT CACGRDSLHF
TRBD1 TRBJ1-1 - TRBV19 TGTGCCAGTAGTAAGGACAGGGTCACTGAAGCTTTCTTT CASSKDRVTEAFF
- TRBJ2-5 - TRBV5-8 TGTGCCAGCAGCCCGGGACACCGACAAGAGACCCAGTACTTC CASSPGHRQETQYF
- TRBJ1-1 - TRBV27 TGTGCCAGCAGTTTCCTTGGGGTGGGGGGTACCACTGAAGCTTTCTTT CASSFLGVGGTTEAFF
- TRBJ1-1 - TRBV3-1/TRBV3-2 TGTGCCAGCAGCCAAGGCCCGGGGAGGATCACTGAAGCTTTCTTT CASSQGPGRITEAFF
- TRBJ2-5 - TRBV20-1 TGCAGTGCTAGTGGGAGAGAGGGGACCCAGTACTTC CSASGREGTQYF